The TCR beta chain under discussion was sequenced for a study of T cells in Graves' hyperthyroidism and ophthalmopathy. The germline CDR1 and CDR2 sequences are SGHRS and YFSETQ. V shed 4 bases and J 6 bases; nucleotides not matched to a gene: 6. The CDR3 contains 14 residues. TCR beta CDR3 region amplification was performed from RNA transcripts. In the first-round RT-PCR of the TCR CDR3, the HTBI primer set was used. TCRdb independently ran MiXCR on the multiplex PCR reads; one entry per CDR3 protein. The table records about 350,000 distinct CDR3 sequences, roughly 14% of them present only once. This clonotype was detected a few times. Its specificity is unknown. Findings of the study overall: In the blood, most expanded thyroid clonotypes above 0.001 appeared as well.

The rearrangement links TRBV5-1 to TRBJ1-2; 10 bases are shared with TRBD1. Sequencing was done on a sample of blood. This TCR was sampled from a woman aged 25 to 39 with Graves' hyperthyroidism. CDR3 region: CASSQRQGANGYTF. As DNA, the CDR3 is TGCGCCAGCAGCCAGAGACAGGGGGCGAATGGCTACACCTTC. Filled out from reference TRBV5-1 and TRBJ1-2, the complete variable domain reads KAGVTQTPRYLIKTRGQQVTLSCSPISGHRSVSWYQQTPGQGLQFLFEYFSETQRNKGNFPGRFSGRQFSNSRSEMNVSTLELGDSALYLCASSQRQGANGYTFGSGTRLTVV.